The sequence of this T cell receptor (beta chain) was determined in a study of T cell changes during pregnancy in multiple sclerosis. The germline V and J ends were trimmed by 4 bases and 7 bases, with 15 bases remaining between them. Germline CDR1 reads SGHRS; CDR2 reads YFSETQ. CDR3 length: 14 amino acids. Here immunoSEQ multiplex PCR was the method, and the copy in TCRdb shows in-frame clones only, minus some. The top ten hold over 2% of the sample, which has over 75,000 clones, 85% to 95% seen once. The V and J genes are TRBV5-1 and TRBJ2-1; D may be TRBD2 (5 bases). The material was peripheral blood, obtained in the first trimester of pregnancy. The sequence was collected from a female donor with multiple sclerosis, enrolled in a pregnancy study. The CDR3 sequence: CASSATRTGNEQFF. For the CDR3, the DNA is TGCGCCAGCAGCGCGACGCGAACGGGGAATGAGCAGTTCTTC. The variable domain in full, completed from reference TRBV5-1 and TRBJ2-1, reads KAGVTQTPRYLIKTRGQQVTLSCSPISGHRSVSWYQQTPGQGLQFLFEYFSETQRNKGNFPGRFSGRQFSNSRSEMNVSTLELGDSALYLCASSATRTGNEQFFGPGTRLTVL.